This T cell receptor (beta chain) was sequenced in a study of T cell changes during pregnancy in multiple sclerosis (dated by TCRdb to between 2018 and 2021). About the study as a whole: Changes in the T cell repertoire over the course of pregnancy were examined in this study in women with multiple sclerosis.

Via the germline V gene, CDR1 is MNHEY and CDR2 SVGAGI. Inclusive of the bounding cysteine and phenylalanine, the CDR3 is 14 residues long. CDR3 DNA only is kept here, 42 bases in frame from base 1. The protocol used for the library was the immunoSEQ multiplex PCR assay. TCRdb stores this immuneACCESS table with in-frame sequences only. Part of the clones is absent; in the studies checked, under half of the shortfall reflects unresolved V genes, and no reason is known for the rest. The sample table shows about 29,000 clones, and 75% to 90% are seen once. The ten most abundant clones make up approximately 6.6% of the sample. Turning to this clone: Its antigen remains unidentified. No much larger clone is present one base from it, and per-base qualities are unavailable.

The source was CD8+ T cells from peripheral blood mononuclear cells, collected after pregnancy. The source of this sequence is a female donor with multiple sclerosis, enrolled in a pregnancy study. This chain joins TRBV6-5 to TRBJ2-5; TRBD2 is possibly the D segment (5 matching bases). The DNA end lines up better with TRBJ2-7; the J call may be wrong. The bases read TGTGCCAGCTGGAGCCTGGGGAGTTTCGACGAGCAGTACTTC. This gives the protein CASWSLGSFDEQYF.